This TCR beta chain comes out of a study of a mutant IDH1 vaccine in newly diagnosed glioma. Study information: Onset of vaccination occurred 4-6 weeks following radiotherapy alone, or with temozolomide cycles. Receipt of radiotherapy, temozolomide, or both preceded the study, and most received both. V12 took place at week 35, and V13 at week 47.

As for this clone: Its antigen is not identified.

Clones were read by immunoSEQ multiplex PCR, and TCRdb kept only the in-frame ones, dropping some. The repertoire holds roughly 49,000 clones, with roughly 92% as singletons. Indicated time point: week 35, safety follow-up. Doses consisted of 300 ug of mutant IDH1 20-mer peptide each, paired with topical imiquimod. The receptor was derived from a middle-aged man with glioma. This sample comprised PBMCs, obtained from a glioma patient whose treatment included an IDH1 peptide vaccine.

CDR3 nucleotides: TGTGCCAGCATATACTACAATGAGCAGTTCTTC. Amino acid sequence: CASIYYNEQFF. The J gene is TRBJ2-1, the V gene TRBV2; the D is unclear. With 7 bases removed from V and 3 bases from J, the gap between germline ends came to 4 bases. This CDR3 has 11 residues. Germline V gene data show CDR1 as SNHLY and CDR2 as FYNNEI.